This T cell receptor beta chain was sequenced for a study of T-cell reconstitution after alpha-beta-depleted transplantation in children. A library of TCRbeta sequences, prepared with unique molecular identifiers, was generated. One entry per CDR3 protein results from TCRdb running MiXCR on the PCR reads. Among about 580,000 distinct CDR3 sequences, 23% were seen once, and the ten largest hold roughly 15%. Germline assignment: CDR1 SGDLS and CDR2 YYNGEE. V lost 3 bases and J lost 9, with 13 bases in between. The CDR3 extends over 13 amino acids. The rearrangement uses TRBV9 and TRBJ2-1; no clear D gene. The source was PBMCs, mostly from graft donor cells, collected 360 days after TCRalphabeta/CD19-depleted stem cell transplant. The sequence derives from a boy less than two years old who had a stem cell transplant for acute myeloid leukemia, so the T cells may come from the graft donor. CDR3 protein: CASSDRHSAEQFF. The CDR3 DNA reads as TGTGCCAGCAGCGACCGACACTCCGCTGAGCAGTTCTTC.